This T cell receptor (beta chain) was captured by sequencing in a study of PD-L1 blockade in urothelial cancer. The wider study: T cell content in blood samples showed a median of 141,255.

Regarding time point: peripheral blood 6 weeks after treatment start. Clones were sequenced by immunoSEQ multiplex PCR, and TCRdb holds only the in-frame ones, with some missing. The sample carries roughly 76,000 clones, approximately 90% recorded once. V shed 1 base and J shed 3 bases, with 12 bases lying between them. The CDR3 loop spans 16 amino acids. CDR1 and CDR2 from the germline V gene are SGHVS and FQNEAQ. The chain combines TRBV7-8 with TRBJ1-4, with no clear D. The sequence was collected from an elderly woman with urothelial cancer. The starting material was PBMCs, obtained around atezolizumab (anti-PD-L1) treatment. CDR3 sequence: CASSLGGLKPNEKLFF. The CDR3 nucleotides are TGTGCCAGCAGCTTAGGAGGGTTGAAGCCTAATGAAAAACTGTTTTTT.